This T cell receptor (beta chain) was obtained from a study of a mutant IDH1 vaccine in newly diagnosed glioma. At the level of the study: Patients were started on vaccination 4-6 weeks after radiotherapy alone, or with temozolomide cycles. Beforehand, treatment had been radiotherapy, temozolomide, or both; the majority received both. Study-level points and caveats: Seemingly, pseudoprogression had no relation to changes in the top peripheral T cell clonotypes.

This clone turned up a few times. What it recognizes is unknown. The time point here: week 23, last vaccination. Mutant IDH1 20-mer peptide, at 300 ug, made up each vaccine dose, with topical imiquimod. The study enrolled donors with new WHO grade 3 or 4 IDH1-mutant, ATRX-lost astrocytomas. V was trimmed by 7 bases and J by 6 bases, leaving 18 bases between them. The germline V gene has CDR1 MDHEN and CDR2 SYDVKM. This CDR3 is built from 14 residues. The protocol was immunoSEQ multiplex PCR, while the TCRdb copy is restricted to in-frame clones and leaves out a portion. The sample has approximately 62,000 clones; 85% are singletons.

This chain joins TRBV28 and TRBJ1-2, with D maybe TRBD1 (6 bases). This TCR derives from a man younger than 45 with glioma. The sample here was PBMCs, taken from a glioma patient whose treatment included an IDH1 peptide vaccine. The CDR3 bases are TGTGCCAGCACTGTGAATGGACAGAGAAATGGCTACACCTTC. This translates into CASTVNGQRNGYTF.